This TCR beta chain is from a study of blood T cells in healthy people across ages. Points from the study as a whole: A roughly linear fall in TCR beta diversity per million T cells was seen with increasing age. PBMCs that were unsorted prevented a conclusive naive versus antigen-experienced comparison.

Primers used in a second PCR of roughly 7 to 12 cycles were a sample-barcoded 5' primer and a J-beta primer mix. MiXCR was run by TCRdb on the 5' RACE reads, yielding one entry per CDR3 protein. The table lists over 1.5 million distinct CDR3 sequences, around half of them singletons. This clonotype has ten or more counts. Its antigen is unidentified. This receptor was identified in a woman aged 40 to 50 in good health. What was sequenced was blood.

CDR3 bases: TGCAGCGTTGTCTCCAACTTGGGGAAAGAGACCCAGTACTTC. This translates into CSVVSNLGKETQYF. The V gene is TRBV29-1, the J gene TRBJ2-5; D remains ambiguous. Trimming removed 4 bases from V and 3 bases from J, with 15 bases in between. The CDR3 spans 14 residues. CDR1 and CDR2 from the germline V gene are SQVTM and ANQGSEA.